Listed here are 29 T cell receptor beta chains from one sample, sequenced in a study of blood T cell repertoires in COVID-19. The assay was immunoSEQ multiplex PCR, and TCRdb's table has in-frame clones only and misses some. This repertoire shows 85,000 to 130,000 clones, approximately 90% found once; its top ten account for around 0.94%. The sample taken for sequencing was peripheral blood. These receptors were obtained from a man aged 55 to 69 with acute or convalescent COVID-19.

The DNA for the CDR3 is TGTGCCATCAGTCCACAGGGAAACTATGGCTACACCTTC. Translated: CAISPQGNYGYTF. The chain couples TRBV10-3 to TRBJ1-2; perhaps TRBD1 as D (6 bases). V was trimmed by 5 bases and J by 2 bases, leaving 9 bases between them. The length of the CDR3 is 13 residues. Per the germline V gene, CDR1 is ENHRY and CDR2 is SYGVKD.

The chain joins TRBV9 to TRBJ2-1, with D unclear. This CDR3 is built from 16 residues. Per germline, CDR1 SGDLS and CDR2 YYNGEE. The V and J ends lost 0 bases and 4 bases respectively, with 14 bases between them. CDR3 sequence: CASSVEGTWAYNEQFF. The CDR3 DNA reads TGTGCCAGCAGCGTAGAAGGCACTTGGGCTTACAATGAGCAGTTCTTC.

This clone was observed a handful of times. The J gene is TRBJ1-1, the V gene TRBV5-1; 8 bases are a match to TRBD1. The CDR3 is made up of 15 amino acids. CDR1 is SGHRS and CDR2 is YFSETQ in the germline V gene. Trimming removed 4 bases from V and 1 base from J; junction bases left unmatched: 6. This CDR3 is CASSLRQGRNTEAFF. CDR3 nucleotide sequence: TGCGCCAGCAGCCTTAGACAGGGGAGGAACACTGAAGCTTTCTTT.

The gene calls are TRBV5-6 and TRBJ2-7; 9 bases are shared with TRBD1. This CDR3 spans 13 amino acids. Germline V lookup: CDR1 SGHDT, CDR2 YYEEEE. The trim removed 4 bases at V and 6 bases at J, leaving 5 bases unmatched. In DNA, the CDR3 is TGTGCCAGCAGCCCGGGACAGGGAATCGAGCAGTACGTC. Its protein product is CASSPGQGIEQYV.

The chain couples TRBV28 to TRBJ1-1; D is possibly TRBD1 (5 bases). V lost 10 bases and J lost 3, with 9 bases in between. The CDR3 spans 11 residues. Germline lookup yields CDR1 MDHEN and CDR2 SYDVKM. The DNA of the CDR3 is TGTGCCACCAAAGGGGACACTGAAGCTTTCTTT. As protein: CATKGDTEAFF.

This CDR3 is CASSSAEPGETQYF. In nucleotides, the CDR3 is TGCGCCAGCAGCTCCGCAGAACCAGGGGAGACCCAGTACTTC. This chain joins TRBV5-1 and TRBJ2-5; D is possibly TRBD1 (5 bases). The CDR3 covers 14 residues. Germline CDR1 SGHRS, CDR2 YFSETQ. V was trimmed by 3 bases and J by 5 bases, leaving 14 bases between them.

This clone showed up just a few times. This chain connects TRBV6-1 to TRBJ1-5, with D unresolved. The CDR3 length is 14 residues. The germline gives CDR1 MNHNS, CDR2 SASEGT. V was clipped by 3 bases and J by 7 bases, with 13 bases between them. The CDR3 here is CASSESQSSQPQHF. CDR3 coding DNA: TGTGCCAGCAGTGAGTCCCAGTCATCCCAGCCCCAGCATTTT.

V usage is TRBV28 and J usage is TRBJ1-4; TRBD1 is a possible D gene (5 bases). This CDR3 region has 15 residues. In germline, CDR1 is MDHEN, CDR2 SYDVKM. The V and J ends lost 6 bases and 4 bases respectively, with 15 bases between them. The CDR3: CASRGAGSVNEKLFF. In DNA form, the CDR3 reads TGTGCCAGCAGAGGCGCAGGGTCGGTTAATGAAAAACTGTTTTTT.

This chain uses TRBV19 with TRBJ2-6; 7 nucleotides align to TRBD1. With 5 bases clipped from V and 3 bases from J, the junction kept 4 bases outside the gene matches. The germline CDR1 and CDR2 sequences are LNHDA and SQIVND (reference sequence). The CDR3 has 15 residues. CDR3 sequence: CASSVQGYGANVLTF. The CDR3 region has the DNA TGTGCCAGTAGTGTACAGGGGTATGGGGCCAACGTCCTGACTTTC. The variable domain in full, with the rest retrieved from reference TRBV19 and TRBJ2-6, is DGGITQSPKYLFRKEGQNVTLSCEQNLNHDAMYWYRQDPGQGLRLIYYSQIVNDFQKGDIAEGYSVSREKKESFPLTVTSAQKNPTAFYLCASSVQGYGANVLTFGAGSRLTVL.

The rearrangement links TRBV5-1 to TRBJ2-2; D might be TRBD2 (6 bases). Germline CDR1 and CDR2: SGHRS and YFSETQ. V lost 1 base, J lost 3 bases, and 13 bases lay in between. This CDR3 contains 16 residues. In nucleotides, the CDR3 is TGCGCCAGCAGCTTGTTAGCGGAGACTTACACCGGGGAGCTGTTTTTT. Amino acid sequence: CASSLLAETYTGELFF.

The CDR3 region is CASSITGGYNEQFF. For the CDR3, the DNA is TGTGCCAGTAGTATAACAGGGGGATACAATGAGCAGTTCTTC. V usage is TRBV19 and J usage is TRBJ2-1, with TRBD1 matching 8 bases. The CDR3 runs to 14 residues. V shed 2 bases and J 4 bases; nucleotides not matched to a gene: 1. Per germline, CDR1 LNHDA and CDR2 SQIVND (reference sequence).

The chain has TRBV7-8 and TRBJ2-3, with D possibly being TRBD2 (6 bases). Germline CDR1 is SGHVS and CDR2 is FQNEAQ. V shed 8 bases and J shed 3 bases, with 15 bases lying between them. The CDR3 length is 14 residues. The CDR3 DNA reads TGTGCCAGCGGGCGGGATTATCGGACAGATACGCAGTATTTT. It encodes CASGRDYRTDTQYF. The full variable domain, completed using reference TRBV7-8 and TRBJ2-3, is GAGVSQSPRYKVAKRGQDVALRCDPISGHVSLFWYQQALGQGPEFLTYFQNEAQLDKSGLPSDRFFAERPEGSVSTLKIQRTQQEDSAVYLCASGRDYRTDTQYFGPGTRLTVL.

The rearrangement joins TRBV2 to TRBJ2-5; 9 positions agree with TRBD1. The CDR3 is made up of 15 amino acids. J gave up 5 bases and V 4 bases, and 8 bases lay outside the gene matches. In germline, CDR1 is SNHLY, CDR2 FYNNEI. CDR3 loop: CASSGTGANGETQYF. For the CDR3, the DNA is TGTGCCAGCAGTGGGACAGGGGCAAATGGGGAGACCCAGTACTTC.

As to this clone: This sample includes further DNA sequences coding for the same CDR3. The V and J genes are TRBV27 and TRBJ1-2; 8 positions match TRBD1. Trimming took 5 bases from V and 7 from J; bases not matched to a gene: 6. Germline-derived CDR1 and CDR2 are MNHEY and SMNVEV (reference sequence). The CDR3 consists of 13 residues. The CDR3 spells CASSLGQGGGYTF. CDR3 bases: TGTGCCAGCAGTCTCGGACAGGGTGGTGGCTACACCTTC.

CDR3 nucleotides: TGTGCCAGCTCACTTACCGGGACAGGGAACACCGGGGAGCTGTTTTTT. Its translation: CASSLTGTGNTGELFF. The chain recombines TRBV18 with TRBJ2-2; 8 nucleotides agree with TRBD1. Germline lookup yields CDR1 KGHSH and CDR2 LQKENI. The length of the CDR3 is 16 residues. With 4 bases clipped from V and 1 base from J, the junction kept 5 bases outside the gene matches.

CDR3 bases: TGTGCCAGTAGTATATCGTGGGAGCCTGGAAACACCATATATTTT. Residues: CASSISWEPGNTIYF. This chain joins TRBV19 and TRBJ1-3, with D unclear. The CDR3 has 15 residues. Per germline, CDR1 LNHDA and CDR2 SQIVND (reference sequence). Trimming shortened V by 2 bases and J by 2 bases, and 10 bases separated the two germline ends.

V usage is TRBV27 and J usage is TRBJ2-3, with TRBD2 matching 9 bases. The J segment lost 2 bases and the V segment lost 6 bases, leaving 12 bases of the junction unmatched. Germline V gene sequence: CDR1 MNHEY, CDR2 SMNVEV (reference sequence). This CDR3 comprises 17 residues. The CDR3: CASRRSTSGTFTDTQYF. CDR3 DNA sequence: TGTGCCAGCAGGAGATCGACTAGCGGAACTTTCACAGATACGCAGTATTTT.

The chain combines TRBV10-3 with TRBJ2-7, with 11 bases lining up with TRBD2. Per germline, CDR1 ENHRY and CDR2 SYGVKD. Trimming at V came to 2 bases and at J to 1 base, leaving 1 base not matched to a gene. This CDR3 comprises 15 residues. This CDR3 reads CAISELAGGSYEQYF. The DNA of the CDR3 is TGTGCCATCAGTGAGCTAGCGGGGGGTTCCTACGAGCAGTACTTC.

The chain employs TRBV2 and TRBJ2-3, with 9 bases matching TRBD2. Germline trimming cut 6 bases from V and 2 bases from J; bases unmatched to any gene: 9. This CDR3 contains 16 residues. Germline V gives CDR1 SNHLY, CDR2 FYNNEI. Here the CDR3 DNA reads TGTGCCAGCAGGGACCTAGCGGGGAAACCCACAGATACGCAGTATTTT. It encodes CASRDLAGKPTDTQYF.

Concerning this clone itself: The sample holds other DNA sequences that translate to the same CDR3. The chain employs TRBV6-5 and TRBJ1-6; no reliable D call. The CDR3 runs to 12 residues. Trimming removed 3 bases at V and 10 bases at J, with 7 bases between. CDR1 MNHEY and CDR2 SVGAGI come from the germline V gene. CDR3 nucleotide sequence: TGTGCCAGCAGTTATAGGGAGTCACCCCTCCACTTT. It yields the protein CASSYRESPLHF.

V is TRBV6-5 and J is TRBJ1-1, with 8 bases aligning to TRBD1. The CDR3 loop spans 14 amino acids. The germline gives CDR1 MNHEY, CDR2 SVGAGI. V lost 6 bases to trimming and J lost 5 bases; unmatched junction nucleotides: 8. CDR3: CASRRDRGATEAFF. The CDR3 nucleotides read TGTGCCAGCAGACGTGACAGGGGAGCGACTGAAGCTTTCTTT.

This clone appeared a single time. The chain carries TRBV3-1 (or the pseudogene TRBV3-2) and TRBJ1-1, with no clear D. CDR3 length equals 14 residues. With 2 bases removed from V and 0 bases from J, the gap between germline ends came to 7 bases. Germline V gives CDR1 LGHDT, CDR2 YNNKEL (reference sequence). The DNA for the CDR3 is TGTGCCAGCAGCCAAATCCAGATGAACACTGAAGCTTTCTTT. Protein: CASSQIQMNTEAFF.

A few counts support this clone. This chain connects TRBV30 to TRBJ2-7; 9 nucleotides agree with TRBD1. Germline CDR1 reads GTSNPN; CDR2 reads SVGIG (reference sequence). The CDR3 loop spans 12 amino acids. V trimming: 5 bases; J trimming: 6 bases; junction bases outside the gene matches: 5. CDR3 nucleotide sequence: TGTGCCTGGGGGACAGGGCAAGGCGAGCAGTACTTC. This translates into CAWGTGQGEQYF.

The J gene is TRBJ2-1, the V gene TRBV28; 7 bases map to TRBD2. The CDR3 runs 15 residues. The junction had 4 bases not matched to a gene; V was cut back by 5 bases and J by 0 bases. Germline values: CDR1 MDHEN, CDR2 SYDVKM. DNA of the CDR3: TGTGCCAGCAGTCCTCTAGCGGCCTCCTACAATGAGCAGTTCTTC. Translation gives CASSPLAASYNEQFF.

J is TRBJ1-1 and V is TRBV28; possibly TRBD1 for D (5 bases). The CDR3 length is 15 residues. Trimming left V 5 bases short and J 2 bases short, with 15 bases between. CDR1 is MDHEN, CDR2 SYDVKM, per germline. The CDR3 coding sequence is TGTGCCAGCAGTCCTCTCTTCAGGGTCAACACTGAAGCTTTCTTT. The encoded protein is CASSPLFRVNTEAFF.

This clone was observed a single time. The chain has TRBV3-1 (or the pseudogene TRBV3-2) and TRBJ1-5, with 7 bases that match TRBD1. V shed 4 bases and J 3 bases; nucleotides not matched to a gene: 3. The CDR3 is 14 amino acids. In germline, CDR1 is LGHDT, CDR2 YNNKEL (reference sequence). In nucleotides, the CDR3 is TGTGCCAGCAGCCCGGGACAGACCAATCAGCCCCAGCATTTT. This encodes CASSPGQTNQPQHF.

The chain has TRBV29-1 and TRBJ2-1; possible D gene TRBD2, 7 bases. The V end was cut by 6 bases, the J end by 8 bases, with 29 bases between. Per germline, CDR1 SQVTM and CDR2 ANQGSEA. The CDR3 totals 17 residues. The CDR3 DNA is TGCAGCGTCCCCGGTCTGGGGGGGCGGGACGGTTGGGATGAGCAGTTCTTC. This translates into CSVPGLGGRDGWDEQFF.

This clone appeared a few times. The V and J genes are TRBV3-1 (or the pseudogene TRBV3-2) and TRBJ2-1; maybe TRBD2 (6 bases). Germline V CDR1 and CDR2: LGHDT, YNNKEL (reference sequence). This CDR3 spans 17 amino acids. V was cut by 0 bases and J by 8 bases, with 20 bases left in between. The CDR3 region is CASSQDYLRGRKDEQFF. In DNA, the CDR3 is TGTGCCAGCAGCCAAGATTATTTGCGGGGTAGAAAGGATGAGCAGTTCTTC.

V and J are TRBV9 and TRBJ2-2; 9 bases fit TRBD1. There are 16 residues in the CDR3. CDR1 and CDR2 (germline): SGDLS, YYNGEE. The J segment lost 7 bases and the V segment lost 4 bases, leaving 11 bases of the junction unmatched. CDR3 nucleotides: TGTGCCAGCAGCCAAACAGGGGGCGCATGGAGCGGGGAGCTGTTTTTT. It yields the protein CASSQTGGAWSGELFF.